This T cell receptor (beta chain) is drawn from a study of cytomegalovirus exposure and HLA in healthy donors. Study-level results: Subsequent analysis showed first-cohort TCR clusters tending to co-occur in some 120 validation repertoires. Rare TCR sequences dominated, though some public TCRs recurred in many donors.

Concerning this clone itself: Its antigen is currently unknown.

The method was immunoSEQ multiplex PCR; TCRdb's version includes in-frame clones alone and lacks a portion of them. The data contain around 130,000 clones, 89% of them singletons. The length of the CDR3 is 16 residues. V dropped 1 base and J dropped 7 bases, with 20 bases sitting between them. Germline assignment: CDR1 MGHRA and CDR2 YSYEKL. The chain links TRBV4-1 to TRBJ2-7; maybe TRBD2 (5 bases). This receptor was identified in a man aged 25-45 years in good health and CMV-seronegative. Sequencing was done on a sample of PBMCs. The CDR3 DNA sequence: TGCGCCAGCAGCCAAGCCAGAAACTTTCGGGGTCCTGAGCAGTACTTC. It codes for CASSQARNFRGPEQYF.